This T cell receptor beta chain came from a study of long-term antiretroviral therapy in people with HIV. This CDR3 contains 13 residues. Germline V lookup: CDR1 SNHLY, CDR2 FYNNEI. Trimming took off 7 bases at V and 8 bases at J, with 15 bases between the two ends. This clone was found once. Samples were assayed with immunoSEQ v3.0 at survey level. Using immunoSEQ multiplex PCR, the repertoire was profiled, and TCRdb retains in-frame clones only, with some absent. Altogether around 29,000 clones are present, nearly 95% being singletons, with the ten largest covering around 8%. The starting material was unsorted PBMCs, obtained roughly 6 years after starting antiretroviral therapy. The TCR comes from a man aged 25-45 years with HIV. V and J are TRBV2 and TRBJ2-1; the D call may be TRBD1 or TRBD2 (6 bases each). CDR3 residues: CASTSTGGDEQFF. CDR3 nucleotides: TGTGCCAGCACCTCGACAGGCGGGGATGAGCAGTTCTTC.